The rows below give T cell receptor beta chains drawn from one sample of a study of cytomegalovirus exposure and HLA in healthy donors. Libraries were prepared by immunoSEQ multiplex PCR; TCRdb keeps only in-frame clonotypes and omits some of them. Of around 220,000 clones detected, 83% appear once; the ten largest clones hold 1.3% to 1.5%. Specimen: PBMCs. The receptors derive from a girl aged 10 to 17 in good health and CMV-seronegative. The CDR3 runs from the conserved cysteine through the conserved F or W. Each record gives: J gene, D gene, clone size, V gene, CDR3 DNA, CDR3 protein. D genes are given only for firm matches. Only part of the rows carry a size: once, few, many, or a class if the clone is expanded.

j_gene: TRBJ1-1
d_gene: .
abundance: few
v_gene: TRBV5-4
CDR3nt: TGTGCCAGCAGCCGGGACACCGGCTTTGAAGCTTTCTTT
CDR3aa: CASSRDTGFEAFF

j_gene: TRBJ2-7
d_gene: TRBD2
abundance: .
v_gene: TRBV5-4
CDR3nt: TGTGCCAGCAGCCCCTCCGGGACTAGGAGATACGAGCAGTACTTC
CDR3aa: CASSPSGTRRYEQYF

j_gene: TRBJ2-1
d_gene: .
abundance: .
v_gene: TRBV6-6
CDR3nt: TGTGCCAGCAGTCGATCTGGGGGGAATGAGCAGTTCTTC
CDR3aa: CASSRSGGNEQFF

j_gene: TRBJ1-1
d_gene: .
abundance: .
v_gene: TRBV18
CDR3nt: TGTGCCAGCTACCCGGGATTAGAAGGGAACACTGAAGCTTTCTTT
CDR3aa: CASYPGLEGNTEAFF

j_gene: TRBJ2-2
d_gene: .
abundance: .
v_gene: TRBV6-5
CDR3nt: TGTGCCAGCACCGACACAGGGTATAACACCGGGGAGCTGTTTTTT
CDR3aa: CASTDTGYNTGELFF

j_gene: TRBJ1-5
d_gene: .
abundance: .
v_gene: TRBV4-1
CDR3nt: TGCGCCAGCAGCCAAGACGGGGATCAGCCCCAGCATTTT
CDR3aa: CASSQDGDQPQHF

j_gene: TRBJ2-7
d_gene: TRBD1
abundance: .
v_gene: TRBV6-6
CDR3nt: TGTGCCAGCAGTTACCCGGGACAGCGCTACGAGCAGTACTTC
CDR3aa: CASSYPGQRYEQYF

j_gene: TRBJ1-1
d_gene: TRBD1
abundance: once
v_gene: TRBV28
CDR3nt: TGTGCCAGCAGTTACAGGGGGCTAGAAGCTTTCTTT
CDR3aa: CASSYRGLEAFF

j_gene: TRBJ2-7
d_gene: .
abundance: .
v_gene: TRBV6-5
CDR3nt: TGTGCCAGCAGTTACACCTACAGGGCCCTCTACGAGCAGTACTTC
CDR3aa: CASSYTYRALYEQYF

j_gene: TRBJ1-5
d_gene: .
abundance: .
v_gene: TRBV19
CDR3nt: TGTGCCAGTAGTATAGATATCCAGCCCCAGCATTTT
CDR3aa: CASSIDIQPQHF

j_gene: TRBJ1-5
d_gene: .
abundance: many
v_gene: TRBV7-9
CDR3nt: TGTGCCAGCAGCTTTGCAAAGGGACATCGGCGACGCAATCAGCCCCAGCATTTT
CDR3aa: CASSFAKGHRRRNQPQHF

j_gene: TRBJ1-2
d_gene: .
abundance: many
v_gene: TRBV4-2
CDR3nt: TGTGCCAGCAGCTCCGACAAGGCTCGCGGCTACACCTTC
CDR3aa: CASSSDKARGYTF

j_gene: TRBJ2-7
d_gene: TRBD2
abundance: .
v_gene: TRBV29-1
CDR3nt: TGCAGCGTCGGGGGACTAGCGGTGAATTACGAGCAGTACTTC
CDR3aa: CSVGGLAVNYEQYF

j_gene: TRBJ2-2
d_gene: .
abundance: .
v_gene: TRBV6-4
CDR3nt: TGTGCCAGCAGAGCTGGGAGCGACCTCACCGGGGAGCTGTTTTTT
CDR3aa: CASRAGSDLTGELFF

j_gene: TRBJ2-7
d_gene: .
abundance: .
v_gene: TRBV2
CDR3nt: TGTGCCAGCAGCCTCGATTCACACAGGGGGGGTTACGAGCAGTACTTC
CDR3aa: CASSLDSHRGGYEQYF

j_gene: TRBJ2-1
d_gene: .
abundance: few
v_gene: TRBV29-1
CDR3nt: TGCAGCGTTGAAAAAAGGGAGTGGTCCTACAATGAGCAGTTCTTC
CDR3aa: CSVEKREWSYNEQFF

j_gene: TRBJ2-7
d_gene: .
abundance: .
v_gene: TRBV7-9
CDR3nt: TGTTCCAGCAGCTCCCTCTCCTACGAGCAGTACTTC
CDR3aa: CSSSSLSYEQYF

j_gene: TRBJ1-4
d_gene: .
abundance: .
v_gene: TRBV28
CDR3nt: TGTGCCAGCAGTTTAGTCGCAACTAATGAAAAACTGTTTTTT
CDR3aa: CASSLVATNEKLFF

j_gene: TRBJ2-7
d_gene: TRBD1
abundance: once
v_gene: TRBV28
CDR3nt: TGTGCCAGCAAAACAGGGGTAGACTACGAGCAGTACTTC
CDR3aa: CASKTGVDYEQYF

j_gene: TRBJ2-5
d_gene: .
abundance: once
v_gene: TRBV7-6
CDR3nt: TGTGCCAGCAGCTTAAAGGGAGTGGGGTCGGTGGAGACCCAGTACTTC
CDR3aa: CASSLKGVGSVETQYF

j_gene: TRBJ2-1
d_gene: TRBD2
abundance: .
v_gene: TRBV28
CDR3nt: TGTGCCAGCACCCCTAGCGGATTCAGCTCCTACAATGAGCAGTTCTTC
CDR3aa: CASTPSGFSSYNEQFF

j_gene: TRBJ1-2
d_gene: TRBD1
abundance: once
v_gene: TRBV28
CDR3nt: TGTGCCAGCAGTAGATCATGGACAGGGGGGTATGGCTACACCTTC
CDR3aa: CASSRSWTGGYGYTF

j_gene: TRBJ2-1
d_gene: .
abundance: .
v_gene: TRBV11-2
CDR3nt: TGTGCCAGCAGCATCGCGGGGCTAAATGAGCAGTTCTTC
CDR3aa: CASSIAGLNEQFF

j_gene: TRBJ2-3
d_gene: TRBD1
abundance: once
v_gene: TRBV28
CDR3nt: TGTGCCAGCAGTTTGGACAGGGCTAGCACAGATACGCAGTATTTT
CDR3aa: CASSLDRASTDTQYF

j_gene: TRBJ1-2
d_gene: TRBD1
abundance: once
v_gene: TRBV23-1
CDR3nt: TGCGCCAGCAGTCGAGTGGTAGGGGGCGGGGGGTTCTATGGCTACACCTTC
CDR3aa: CASSRVVGGGGFYGYTF

j_gene: TRBJ2-3
d_gene: .
abundance: .
v_gene: TRBV18
CDR3nt: TGTGCCAGCTCACGTGAGGTACTCACAGATACGCAGTATTTT
CDR3aa: CASSREVLTDTQYF

j_gene: TRBJ1-2
d_gene: .
abundance: .
v_gene: TRBV15
CDR3nt: TGTGCCACCAGCGAACGCAGGGTGGTTAGGGGCTACACCTTC
CDR3aa: CATSERRVVRGYTF

j_gene: TRBJ2-5
d_gene: TRBD2
abundance: .
v_gene: TRBV28
CDR3nt: TGTGCCAGCAGTTCCCCCCGGGAGGCCACCCAAGAGACCCAGTACTTC
CDR3aa: CASSSPREATQETQYF

j_gene: TRBJ1-2
d_gene: .
abundance: .
v_gene: TRBV28
CDR3nt: TGTGCCAGCAAATCCCCGGGGTTTTATGGCTACACCTTC
CDR3aa: CASKSPGFYGYTF

j_gene: TRBJ2-7
d_gene: .
abundance: few
v_gene: TRBV21-1
CDR3nt: TGTGCCAGCAGCAAAAACCCTAAAGTAGGGGGACCAGAGGTCTACGAGCAGTACTTC
CDR3aa: CASSKNPKVGGPEVYEQYF

j_gene: TRBJ1-5
d_gene: .
abundance: .
v_gene: TRBV19
CDR3nt: TGTGCCAGTAAGGGGGAGGGGGGGTATAGCAATCAGCCCCAGCATTTT
CDR3aa: CASKGEGGYSNQPQHF

j_gene: TRBJ2-3
d_gene: .
abundance: .
v_gene: TRBV7-9
CDR3nt: TGTGCCAGTACCGGGGGACTTAGCACAGATACGCAGTATTTT
CDR3aa: CASTGGLSTDTQYF

j_gene: TRBJ1-1
d_gene: .
abundance: .
v_gene: TRBV18
CDR3nt: TGTGCCAGCTCACCAGGCCGGGACACGGCCACTGAAGCTTTCTTT
CDR3aa: CASSPGRDTATEAFF

j_gene: TRBJ1-1
d_gene: TRBD1
abundance: few
v_gene: TRBV6-6
CDR3nt: TGTGCCAGCAGTTACTCCGGGACAGTTTCTGAAGCTTTCTTT
CDR3aa: CASSYSGTVSEAFF

j_gene: TRBJ1-2
d_gene: TRBD1
abundance: .
v_gene: TRBV29-1
CDR3nt: TGCAGCGTTGAGATGGGGACAGGTGTTAACTATGGCTACACCTTC
CDR3aa: CSVEMGTGVNYGYTF

j_gene: TRBJ2-1
d_gene: .
abundance: .
v_gene: TRBV5-4
CDR3nt: TGTGCCAGCAGCTTGGGAGCGGGCCCACTCTACAATGAGCAGTTCTTC
CDR3aa: CASSLGAGPLYNEQFF

j_gene: TRBJ2-1
d_gene: .
abundance: .
v_gene: TRBV7-3
CDR3nt: TGTGCCAGCAGCTCCGGACAAGGGGCCTACAATGAGCAGTTCTTC
CDR3aa: CASSSGQGAYNEQFF

j_gene: TRBJ2-2
d_gene: .
abundance: .
v_gene: TRBV28
CDR3nt: TGTGCCAGCAGTTTGGAGAGGGTAGGATCGCACACCGGGGAGCTGTTTTTT
CDR3aa: CASSLERVGSHTGELFF

j_gene: TRBJ2-5
d_gene: .
abundance: .
v_gene: TRBV19
CDR3nt: TGTGCCAGTAGTATTAAAGAGACCCAGTACTTC
CDR3aa: CASSIKETQYF

j_gene: TRBJ2-1
d_gene: TRBD2
abundance: once
v_gene: TRBV5-6
CDR3nt: TGTGCCAGCGCCCAAGCGACTAGCTCTGATGAGCAGTTCTTC
CDR3aa: CASAQATSSDEQFF

j_gene: TRBJ2-3
d_gene: .
abundance: once
v_gene: TRBV5-1
CDR3nt: TGCGCCAGCAGCGAGCCAACTTCAGATACGCAGTATTTT
CDR3aa: CASSEPTSDTQYF

j_gene: TRBJ1-4
d_gene: .
abundance: .
v_gene: TRBV7-9
CDR3nt: TGTGCCAGCAGCTTAACTCGATCGGGAGGCGAAAAACTGTTTTTT
CDR3aa: CASSLTRSGGEKLFF

j_gene: TRBJ1-4
d_gene: .
abundance: .
v_gene: TRBV28
CDR3nt: TGTGCCAGCAGTCCGACAGCAACTAATGAAAAACTGTTTTTT
CDR3aa: CASSPTATNEKLFF

j_gene: TRBJ1-2
d_gene: .
abundance: .
v_gene: TRBV4-3
CDR3nt: TGCGCCAGCAGAAACGTACTTGACAGACATGGCTACACCTTC
CDR3aa: CASRNVLDRHGYTF

j_gene: TRBJ2-7
d_gene: .
abundance: .
v_gene: TRBV5-1
CDR3nt: TGCGCCAGCAGCTTTGCGTTGAGTCGGAGTAACTACGAGCAGTACTTC
CDR3aa: CASSFALSRSNYEQYF

j_gene: TRBJ2-4
d_gene: .
abundance: .
v_gene: TRBV7-9
CDR3nt: TGTGCCAGCAGCTTAGACAGTTCCAAAAACATTCAGTACTTC
CDR3aa: CASSLDSSKNIQYF

j_gene: TRBJ2-7
d_gene: .
abundance: .
v_gene: TRBV11-1
CDR3nt: TGTGCCAGCAGTTCCCTGGGGGGACAGAGGTACGAGCAGTACTTC
CDR3aa: CASSSLGGQRYEQYF

j_gene: TRBJ1-2
d_gene: TRBD1
abundance: .
v_gene: TRBV28
CDR3nt: TGTGCCAGCCTCCAGGGGGGTTCCTATGGCTACACCTTC
CDR3aa: CASLQGGSYGYTF